This T cell receptor (beta chain) was sequenced in a study of CD8+CD57+ T cells in acquired aplastic anemia. Researchers used genomic DNA as the template to profile TCR beta VDJ and CDR3. TCRdb re-called the reads through MiXCR, storing one row per CDR3 protein. The sample holds 150,000 to 200,000 distinct CDR3 sequences, around half seen once. V dropped 8 bases and J dropped 2; count of bases not matched to a gene: 6. Per germline, CDR1 ENHRY and CDR2 SYGVKD. This CDR3 spans 14 amino acids. The authors sequenced patients whose flow cytometry had shown CD8+CD57+ cell expansion. Specimen: sorted CD4+, CD8+, or CD8+CD57+ T cells (not recorded which) from PBMCs. This sequence originates from a human donor with aplastic anemia. The rearrangement uses TRBV10-3 and TRBJ2-5, with 9 bases that match TRBD2. The CDR3: CAIGTSGGQETQYF. Written as DNA, the CDR3 is TGTGCCATCGGGACGAGCGGGGGGCAAGAGACCCAGTACTTC.